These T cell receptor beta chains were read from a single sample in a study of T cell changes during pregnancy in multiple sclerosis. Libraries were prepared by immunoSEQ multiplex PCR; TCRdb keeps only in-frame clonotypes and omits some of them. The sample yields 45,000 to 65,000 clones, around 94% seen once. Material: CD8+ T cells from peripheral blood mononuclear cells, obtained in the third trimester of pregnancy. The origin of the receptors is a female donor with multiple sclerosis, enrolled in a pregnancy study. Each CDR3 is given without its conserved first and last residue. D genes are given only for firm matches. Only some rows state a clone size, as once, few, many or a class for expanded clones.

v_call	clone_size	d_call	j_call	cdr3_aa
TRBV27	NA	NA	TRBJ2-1	ASSLVAENYNEQF
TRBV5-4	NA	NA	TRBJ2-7	ASSLLESEQY
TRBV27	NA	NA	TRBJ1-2	ASRRDFGDYGYT
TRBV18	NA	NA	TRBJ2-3	ASSPTERVYTDTQY
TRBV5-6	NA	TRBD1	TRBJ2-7	ASSLLSGGKNEQY
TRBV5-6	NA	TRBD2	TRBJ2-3	ASSSSGRPSTDTQY
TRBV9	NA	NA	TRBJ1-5	ASSSRDSNQPQH
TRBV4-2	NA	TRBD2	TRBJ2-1	ASSAGLAEDNEQF
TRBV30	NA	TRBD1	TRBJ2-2	AWRLTGAGELF
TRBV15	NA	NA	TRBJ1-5	ATQQDNQPQH
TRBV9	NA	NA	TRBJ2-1	ASSVSGLTYNEQF
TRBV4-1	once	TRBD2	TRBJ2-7	ASSQGLAGSGEQY
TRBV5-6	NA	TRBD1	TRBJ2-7	ASSLRTGRVEQY
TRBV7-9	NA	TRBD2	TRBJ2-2	ASSLLSSGRGELF
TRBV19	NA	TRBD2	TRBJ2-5	ASSIKREGLETQY
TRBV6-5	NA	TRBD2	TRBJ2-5	ATRLAGGYETQY
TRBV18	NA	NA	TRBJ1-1	ASSPTRGNQFGGNEAF
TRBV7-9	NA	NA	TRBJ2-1	ASRIGLEQF
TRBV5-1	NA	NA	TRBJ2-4	ASSEEGENIQY
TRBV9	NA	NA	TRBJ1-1	ASSQLGGGTEAF
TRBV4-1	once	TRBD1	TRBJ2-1	ASSQGHGQGFLPSYNEQF
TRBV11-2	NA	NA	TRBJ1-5	ASSLQGYQPQH
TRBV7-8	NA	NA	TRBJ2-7	ASSWTGRRGYEQY
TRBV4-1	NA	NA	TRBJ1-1	ASSQSSGNTEAF
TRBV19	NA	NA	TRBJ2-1	ASSNSFRDSSYNEQF
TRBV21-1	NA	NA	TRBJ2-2	ASSEKREPYTGELF
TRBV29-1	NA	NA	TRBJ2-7	SVDQGGYEQY
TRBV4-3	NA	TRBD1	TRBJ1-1	ASSHFLGQEGTEAF
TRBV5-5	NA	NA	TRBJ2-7	ASTPQQGLSYEQY
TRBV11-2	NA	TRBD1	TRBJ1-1	ASSPGTGGAF
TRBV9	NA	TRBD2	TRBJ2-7	ASSRSGRSDEQY
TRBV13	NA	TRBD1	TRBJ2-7	ASSGGQQLDYEQY
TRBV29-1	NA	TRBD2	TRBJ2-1	SAWGGNEQF
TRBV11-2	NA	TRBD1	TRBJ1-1	ASSAGQVREAF
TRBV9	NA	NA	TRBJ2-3	ASSVGFGESTDTQY
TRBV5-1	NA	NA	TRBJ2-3	ASSSSKAGQHTDTQY
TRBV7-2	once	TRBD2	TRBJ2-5	ASSLLPGLAGETQY
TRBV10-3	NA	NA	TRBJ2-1	AGSEIADGSYNEQF
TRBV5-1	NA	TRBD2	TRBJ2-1	ASSQGLAGDPYNEQF
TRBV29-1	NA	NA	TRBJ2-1	SVDLVYNEQF